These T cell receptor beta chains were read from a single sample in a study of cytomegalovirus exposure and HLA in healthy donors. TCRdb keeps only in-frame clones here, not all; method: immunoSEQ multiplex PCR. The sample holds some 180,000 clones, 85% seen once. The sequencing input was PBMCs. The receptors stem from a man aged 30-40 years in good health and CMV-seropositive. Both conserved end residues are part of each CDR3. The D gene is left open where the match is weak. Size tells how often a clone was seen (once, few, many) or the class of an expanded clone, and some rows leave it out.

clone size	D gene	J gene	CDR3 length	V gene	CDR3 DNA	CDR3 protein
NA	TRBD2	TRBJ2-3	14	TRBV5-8	TGTGCCAGCAGCTGGGGGGCCGGGAGGGCCGTTTCGTATTTT	CASSWGAGRAVSYF
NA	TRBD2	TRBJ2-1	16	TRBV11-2	TGTGCCAGCAGCCTAGGTCCGGCGGGAGGGTACAATGAGCAGTTCTTC	CASSLGPAGGYNEQFF
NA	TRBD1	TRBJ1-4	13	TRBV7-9	TGTTCCAGCAGCTTACAGGGGGCTGAAAAACTGTTTTTT	CSSSLQGAEKLFF
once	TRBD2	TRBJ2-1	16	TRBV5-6	TGTGCCAGCAGCTTGGGGGTAGCGGGGTTCTACAATGAGCAGTTCTTC	CASSLGVAGFYNEQFF
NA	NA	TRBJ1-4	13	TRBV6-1	TGTGCCAGCACCCGGACTCGGAGTGAAAAACTGTTTTTT	CASTRTRSEKLFF
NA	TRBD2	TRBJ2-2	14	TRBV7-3	TGTGCCAGCAGCCGTCTAGCGGGATTGGGGGAGCTGTTTTTT	CASSRLAGLGELFF
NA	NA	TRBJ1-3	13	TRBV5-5	TGTGCCAGCAGCTGGGAGCCTCGGGGCACCATATATTTT	CASSWEPRGTIYF
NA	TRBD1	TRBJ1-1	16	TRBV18	TGTGCCAGCTCTCCTATCGAGACAGGGTTGAACACTGAAGCTTTCTTT	CASSPIETGLNTEAFF
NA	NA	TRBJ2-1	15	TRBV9	TGTGCCAGCAGCGTAGCGGGTACCACCTACAATGAGCAGTTCTTC	CASSVAGTTYNEQFF
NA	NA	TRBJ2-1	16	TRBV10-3	TGTGCCATCAGTGAGGCCTCGGGACTGGAAGGGAATGAGCAGTTCTTC	CAISEASGLEGNEQFF
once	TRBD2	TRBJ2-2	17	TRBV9	TGTGCCAGCAGCGTAGATTTAGCGGGACTCAACACCGGGGAGCTGTTTTTT	CASSVDLAGLNTGELFF
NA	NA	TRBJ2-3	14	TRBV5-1	TGCGCCAGCAGCGCGGGACGTAACACAGATACGCAGTATTTT	CASSAGRNTDTQYF
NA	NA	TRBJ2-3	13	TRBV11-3	TGTGCCAGCAGCTCGAGGTTCACAGATACGCAGTATTTT	CASSSRFTDTQYF
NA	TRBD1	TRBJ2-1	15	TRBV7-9	TGTTCCAGCAGCGTACAGGGGCCCCCCTCGAATGAGCAGTTCTTC	CSSSVQGPPSNEQFF
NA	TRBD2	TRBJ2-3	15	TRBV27	TGTGCCAGCAGTACCCCCCGGGAGGACAAAGATACGCAGTATTTT	CASSTPREDKDTQYF
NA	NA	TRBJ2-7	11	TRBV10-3	TGTGCCTCGGGTGCCACCTACGAGCAGTACTTC	CASGATYEQYF
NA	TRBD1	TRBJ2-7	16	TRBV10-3	TGTGCCATCAGTCAGCCTCCGGGGACAGGGGACTACGAGCAGTACTTC	CAISQPPGTGDYEQYF
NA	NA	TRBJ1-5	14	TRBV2	TGTGCCAGCTCCGACAGAAATAGCAATCAGCCCCAGCATTTT	CASSDRNSNQPQHF
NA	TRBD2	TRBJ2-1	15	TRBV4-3	TGCGCCAGCAGCTTGGGACTAGCGGGATCCAATGAGCAGTTCTTC	CASSLGLAGSNEQFF
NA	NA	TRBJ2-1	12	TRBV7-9	TGTTCCAGCAGCTTAGTTGAGGGTGAGCAGTTCTTC	CSSSLVEGEQFF
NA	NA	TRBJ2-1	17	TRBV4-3	TGCGCCAGCAGCCAAGCGGTTAGCGGAATCTCCTACAATGAGCAGTTCTTC	CASSQAVSGISYNEQFF
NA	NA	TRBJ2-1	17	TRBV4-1	TGCGCCAGCAGCCAAGATCTGGAGGTTTCCTCCTACAATGAGCAGTTCTTC	CASSQDLEVSSYNEQFF
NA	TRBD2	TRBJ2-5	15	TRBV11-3	TGTGCCAGCAGCTTAGATAGCGGGAGGGTCCGGACCCAGTACTTC	CASSLDSGRVRTQYF
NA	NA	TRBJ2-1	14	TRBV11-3	TGTGCCAGCAGCTATAGCCGACTTGCCAATGAGCAGTTCTTC	CASSYSRLANEQFF
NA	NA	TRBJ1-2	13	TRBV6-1	TGTGCCAGCAGTGATAGGGGGTTGGGTGGCTACACCTTC	CASSDRGLGGYTF
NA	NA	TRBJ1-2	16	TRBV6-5	TGTGCCAGCAGTTACTCCAGGACAGTGAGTAACTATGGCTACACCTTC	CASSYSRTVSNYGYTF
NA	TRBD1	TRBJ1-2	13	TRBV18	TGTGCCAGCTCACCGACAGGGCTTATAGGCTACACCTTC	CASSPTGLIGYTF
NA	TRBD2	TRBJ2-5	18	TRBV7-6	TGTGCCAGCAGCTCCGAAAGGACTAGCGGGAGGGCCTTGGAGACCCAGTACTTC	CASSSERTSGRALETQYF
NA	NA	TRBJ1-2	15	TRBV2	TGTGCCAGCAGTGCTGGAAACAGAGCTAACTATGGCTACACCTTC	CASSAGNRANYGYTF
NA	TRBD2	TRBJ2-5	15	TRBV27	TGTGCCAGCAGTTCCCAACTAGCGGGAAGGGAGACCCAGTACTTC	CASSSQLAGRETQYF
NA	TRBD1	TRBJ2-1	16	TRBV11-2	TGTGCCAGCAGCTTATTCGGACAGGGTTTTAACCATGAGCAGTTCTTC	CASSLFGQGFNHEQFF
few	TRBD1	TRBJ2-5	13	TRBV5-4	TGTGCCAGCAGCTATACAGGGGAAGAGACCCAGTACTTC	CASSYTGEETQYF
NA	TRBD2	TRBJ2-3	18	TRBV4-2	TGTGCCAGCAGCCAAGATTATAAGGCTAGCGGTAGCACAGATACGCAGTATTTT	CASSQDYKASGSTDTQYF
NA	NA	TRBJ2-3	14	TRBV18	TGTGCCAGCTCACCATTCACAGTCACAGATACGCAGTATTTT	CASSPFTVTDTQYF
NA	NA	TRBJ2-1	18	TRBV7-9	TGTTCCAGCAGCTTATGGGGCAGTAGGATAGGTCGGGACAATGAGCAGTTCTTC	CSSSLWGSRIGRDNEQFF
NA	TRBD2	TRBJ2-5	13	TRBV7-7	TGTGCTAGCAGCCTTAGCGGGAGACAGACCCAGTACTTC	CASSLSGRQTQYF
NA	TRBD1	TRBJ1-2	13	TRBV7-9	TGTGCCAGCAGCTTCGGACAGGGGGATGGCTACACCTTC	CASSFGQGDGYTF
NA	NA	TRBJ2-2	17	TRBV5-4	TGTGCCAGCAGCTTGCCCGACCCCTTACTAGCTCCCGGGGAGCTGTTTTTT	CASSLPDPLLAPGELFF
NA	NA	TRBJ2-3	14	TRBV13	TGTGCCAGCAGCAGGAGTTCGCGTGGAGATACGCAGTATTTT	CASSRSSRGDTQYF
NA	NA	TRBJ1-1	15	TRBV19	TGTGCCAGTAGTATCGGGTTTGGATTGAACACTGAAGCTTTCTTT	CASSIGFGLNTEAFF
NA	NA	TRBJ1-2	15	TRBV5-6	TGTGCCAGCAGGGACCGAGGGCGGGGGAACTATGGCTACACCTTC	CASRDRGRGNYGYTF
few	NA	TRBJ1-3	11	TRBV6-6	TGTGCCAGCAGTCATACGGACACCATATATTTT	CASSHTDTIYF
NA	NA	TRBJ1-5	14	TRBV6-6	TGTGCCAGCAGTTACTCGACAGACAATCAGCCCCAGCATTTT	CASSYSTDNQPQHF
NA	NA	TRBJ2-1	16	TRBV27	TGTGCCAGCAACCCCGGGTTTGGCAAACGGAACAATGAGCAGTTCTTC	CASNPGFGKRNNEQFF
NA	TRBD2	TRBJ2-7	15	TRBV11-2	TGTGCCAGCAGCTTAGGGGCCGGACTAGTGAACGAGCAGTACTTC	CASSLGAGLVNEQYF
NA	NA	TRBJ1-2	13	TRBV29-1	TGCAGCGTCGTGGTAACCTCCGGGTGGGGCTACACCTTC	CSVVVTSGWGYTF
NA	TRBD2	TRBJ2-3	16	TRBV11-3	TGTGCCAGCAGGGGAGGGGTAGCGGGTCACACAGATACGCAGTATTTT	CASRGGVAGHTDTQYF
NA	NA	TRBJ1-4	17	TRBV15	TGTGCCACCAGCAGACCCTCGGGTGCGGCAACTAATGAAAAACTGTTTTTT	CATSRPSGAATNEKLFF
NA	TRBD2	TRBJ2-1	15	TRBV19	TGTGCCAGTAGTATGGGTACTAGCGGTTACAATGAGCAGTTCTTC	CASSMGTSGYNEQFF
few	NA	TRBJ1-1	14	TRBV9	TGTGCCAGCAGCTTAATGACAGGGAACACTGAAGCTTTCTTT	CASSLMTGNTEAFF
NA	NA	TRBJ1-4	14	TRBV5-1	TGCGCCAGCAGCTTGCGGTCGGCTAATGAAAAACTGTTTTTT	CASSLRSANEKLFF
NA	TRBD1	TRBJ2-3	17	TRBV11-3	TGTGCCAGCAGCTCCCAAGGGACAGGGGGCGCGATGGATACGCAGTATTTT	CASSSQGTGGAMDTQYF
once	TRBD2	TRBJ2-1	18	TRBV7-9	TGTGCCAGCACCTCAGCGCGGAAAGCGGGAGGGCCTGCTAATGAGCAGTTCTTC	CASTSARKAGGPANEQFF